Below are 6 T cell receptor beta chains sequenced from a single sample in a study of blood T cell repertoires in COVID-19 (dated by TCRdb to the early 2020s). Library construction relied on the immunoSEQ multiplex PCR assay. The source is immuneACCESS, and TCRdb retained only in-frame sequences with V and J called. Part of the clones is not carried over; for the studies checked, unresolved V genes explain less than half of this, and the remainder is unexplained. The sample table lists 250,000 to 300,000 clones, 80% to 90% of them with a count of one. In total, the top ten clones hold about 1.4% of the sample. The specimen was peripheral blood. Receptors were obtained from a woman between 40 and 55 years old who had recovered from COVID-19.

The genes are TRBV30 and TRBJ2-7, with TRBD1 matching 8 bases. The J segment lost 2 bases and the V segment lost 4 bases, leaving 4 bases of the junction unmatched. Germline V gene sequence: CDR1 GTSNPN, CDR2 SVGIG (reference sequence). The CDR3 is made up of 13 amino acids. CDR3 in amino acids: CAWNRGLAYEQYF. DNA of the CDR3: TGTGCCTGGAACAGGGGGTTGGCCTACGAGCAGTACTTC.

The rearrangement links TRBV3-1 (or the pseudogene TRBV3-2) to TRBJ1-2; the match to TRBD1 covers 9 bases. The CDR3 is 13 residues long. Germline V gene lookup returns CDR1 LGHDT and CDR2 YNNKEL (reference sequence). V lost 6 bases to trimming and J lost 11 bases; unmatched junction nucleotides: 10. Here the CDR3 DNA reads TGTGCCAGCAGTCCGGGACAGGGTTTTAGATACACCTTC. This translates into CASSPGQGFRYTF.

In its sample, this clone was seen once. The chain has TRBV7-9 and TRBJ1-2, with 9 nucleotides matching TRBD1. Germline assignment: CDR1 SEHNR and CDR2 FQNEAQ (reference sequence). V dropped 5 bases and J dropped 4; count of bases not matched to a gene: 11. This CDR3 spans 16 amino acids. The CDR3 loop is CASSRPRDRESYGYTF. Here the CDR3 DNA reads TGTGCCAGCAGCCGGCCCCGGGACAGGGAAAGCTATGGCTACACCTTC. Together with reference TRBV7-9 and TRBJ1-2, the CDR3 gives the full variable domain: DTGVSQNPRHKITKRGQNVTFRCDPISEHNRLYWYRQTLGQGPEFLTYFQNEAQLEKSRLLSDRFSAERPKGSFSTLEIQRTEQGDSAMYLCASSRPRDRESYGYTFGSGTRLTVV.

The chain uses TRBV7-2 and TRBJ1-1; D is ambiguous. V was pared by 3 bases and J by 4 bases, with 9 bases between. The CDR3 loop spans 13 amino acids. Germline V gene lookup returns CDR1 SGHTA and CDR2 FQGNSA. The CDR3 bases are TGTGCCAGCAGCTTTAGTCAGGTCACTGAAGCTTTCTTT. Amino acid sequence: CASSFSQVTEAFF.

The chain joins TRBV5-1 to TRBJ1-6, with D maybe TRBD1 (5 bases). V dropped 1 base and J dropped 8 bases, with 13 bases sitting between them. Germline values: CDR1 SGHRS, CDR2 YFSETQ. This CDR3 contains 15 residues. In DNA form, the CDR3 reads TGCGCCAGCAGCTTGTCTGACAGCTGGGATTCACCCCTCCACTTT. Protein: CASSLSDSWDSPLHF.

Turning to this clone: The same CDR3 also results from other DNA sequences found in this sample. CDR3 nucleotide sequence: TGTGCCAGCAGCCTAGACAGGGCCACCGGGGAGCTGTTTTTT. Residues: CASSLDRATGELFF. The chain links TRBV5-4 to TRBJ2-2; the match to TRBD1 covers 7 bases. Germline values: CDR1 SGHNT, CDR2 YYREEE (reference sequence). Trimming at V came to 4 bases and at J to 4 bases, leaving 4 bases not matched to a gene. The CDR3 sequence is 14 residues long.